The 8 T cell receptor beta chains in this list originate from one sample, sequenced in a study of control samples from healthy donors and cancer patients. Clones were sequenced by immunoSEQ multiplex PCR, and TCRdb holds only the in-frame ones, with some missing. The sample has roughly 130,000 clones, less than 95% seen once. Specimen: blood. The receptors were sampled from a man between 18 and 35 years old in good health.

The gene calls are TRBV6-2 or TRBV6-3 and TRBJ1-6, with D unclear. The CDR3 runs 14 residues. Germline V gives CDR1 MNHEY, CDR2 SVGEGT. V lost 5 bases and J lost 7, with 12 bases in between. DNA of the CDR3: TGTGCCAGCAGTCAGATGACGGGAAATTCACCCCTCCACTTT. Its protein is CASSQMTGNSPLHF.

The rearrangement joins TRBV30 to TRBJ1-6; TRBD1 aligns across 7 bases. Trimming removed 4 bases from V and 10 bases from J; junction bases left unmatched: 7. Germline-derived CDR1 and CDR2 are GTSNPN and SVGIG (reference sequence). This CDR3 spans 13 amino acids. This chain's CDR3 is CAWTQGGWSPLHF. The CDR3 DNA reads as TGTGCCTGGACCCAGGGGGGTTGGTCACCCCTCCACTTT.

This clone was seen just once. This chain joins TRBV7-9 and TRBJ1-1; TRBD1 matches 8 bases. This CDR3 has 15 amino acids. Trimming took 7 bases from V and 6 from J; bases not matched to a gene: 13. The germline gives CDR1 SEHNR, CDR2 FQNEAQ (reference sequence). The chain's CDR3 is CASIIPRGPGSEAFF. Here the CDR3 DNA reads TGTGCCAGCATCATTCCCAGGGGGCCGGGATCTGAAGCTTTCTTT.

This clone has only one observation. The chain couples TRBV6-5 to TRBJ1-3; D unresolved. The germline CDR1 and CDR2 sequences are MNHEY and SVGAGI. This CDR3 has 14 residues. Trimming removed 2 bases from V and 4 bases from J, with 9 bases in between. The CDR3: CASSYKGFGNTIYF. The CDR3 DNA is TGTGCCAGCAGTTACAAAGGGTTCGGAAACACCATATATTTT.

V and J are TRBV14 and TRBJ1-1, with 7 bases identical to TRBD1. CDR1 is SGHDN and CDR2 is FVKESK in the germline V gene. V lost 5 bases, J lost 1 base, and 7 bases stayed unmatched. The CDR3 runs to 15 residues. CDR3 coding DNA: TGTGCCAGCAGCATACAGGGGTTTGCGAACACTGAAGCTTTCTTT. It specifies CASSIQGFANTEAFF.

This clone was recorded only once. V is TRBV18 and J is TRBJ1-4; the D gene is possibly TRBD1 (5 bases). The V gene's germline CDR1 is KGHSH and CDR2 LQKENI. Trimming shortened V by 1 base and J by 2 bases, and 20 bases separated the two germline ends. The CDR3 sequence is 19 residues long. Here the CDR3 DNA reads TGTGCCAGCTCACCACGTGTCAGACAGCCTTTAGATACTAATGAAAAACTGTTTTTT. Translating gives CASSPRVRQPLDTNEKLFF.

This chain links TRBV9 with TRBJ2-5; D unclear. V gave up 4 bases and J gave up 0 bases, with 10 bases separating them. CDR3 length: 14 amino acids. CDR1 is SGDLS, CDR2 YYNGEE, per germline. CDR3 coding DNA: TGTGCCAGCAGCCCCAGCAGAAACCAAGAGACCCAGTACTTC. Translating gives CASSPSRNQETQYF. The variable domain in full, with the rest retrieved from reference TRBV9 and TRBJ2-5, is DSGVTQTPKHLITATGQRVTLRCSPRSGDLSVYWYQQSLDQGLQFLIQYYNGEERAKGNILERFSAQQFPDLHSELNLSSLELGDSALYFCASSPSRNQETQYFGPGTRLLVL.

The chain recombines TRBV6-2 or TRBV6-3 with TRBJ2-3; possible D gene TRBD1, 7 bases. Germline values: CDR1 MNHEY, CDR2 SVGEGT. Deletions cut 0 bases from V and 2 bases from J, with 12 bases between. This CDR3 comprises 16 residues. CDR3 nucleotide sequence: TGTGCCAGCAGTTACTCACAGGGGAGGCCCACAGATACGCAGTATTTT. Translation gives CASSYSQGRPTDTQYF.